Given below is one TCR beta chain in context. One entry per CDR3 protein results from TCRdb running MiXCR on the RT-PCR reads. This sample has 500,000 to 700,000 distinct CDR3 sequences, with less than 25% found just once. V was pared by 3 bases and J by 1 base, with 12 bases between. CDR3 size: 14 residues. Germline V gene sequence: CDR1 DFQATT, CDR2 SNEGSKA (reference sequence). The sample comes from a study of response to subunit inactivated influenza vaccine. This sample also belongs to another study, concerning T cells expressing NK-cell markers. That report notes: 5'RACE template switching with UMIs generated TCR beta cDNA. Dominant NKG2C+ clonotypes accounted for roughly 1.0-7.0% of CD8+ T cells in six donors.

The receptor was isolated from a man in his fifties or sixties who received an inactivated influenza vaccine. Sequencing used CD4+ T cells sorted from PBMCs, obtained roughly 12 days after vaccination. The J gene is TRBJ2-5, the V gene TRBV20-1; no firm D call. In DNA, the CDR3 is TGCAGTGCTAGCGTACGGACGGCCCAAGAGACCCAGTACTTC. Its translation is CSASVRTAQETQYF.